In this sample, the clone carrying this TCR beta chain turned up many times. Antigen specificity is unknown. On the basis of clinical symptoms, serum thyroxine and TRAb, thyroid ultrasound and orbital computed tomography, diagnoses were made. The sample comes from a study of T cells in Graves' hyperthyroidism and ophthalmopathy. Study outcomes and limitations: Most expanded thyroid clonotypes above 0.001 recurred in blood. Separation of ophthalmopathy from stable hyperthyroidism was achieved by a 13 V-J model.

The germline V gene encodes CDR1 MDHEN and CDR2 SYDVKM. The CDR3 extends over 12 amino acids. Trimming shortened V by 4 bases and J by 12 bases, and 13 bases separated the two germline ends. There were TCR beta CDR3 regions amplified from RNA transcripts. Using the HTBI primer set, a first-round RT-PCR was run on the TCR CDR3. TCRdb independently ran MiXCR on the multiplex PCR reads; one entry per CDR3 protein. The data hold around 600,000 distinct CDR3 sequences, with 13% to 15% observed a single time. The TCR comes from a young woman with Graves' ophthalmopathy. Sequencing was carried out using blood. The chain has TRBV28 and TRBJ2-1; no clear D. The CDR3 DNA reads as TGTGCCAGCAGTTCCACCTCCAGGTGGCAGTTCTTC. It codes for CASSSTSRWQFF.